Listed below are T cell receptor beta chains from one sample, sequenced in a study of blood T cells in healthy people across ages. TCRdb re-called the 5' RACE reads through MiXCR, storing one row per CDR3 protein. Altogether about 640,000 distinct CDR3 sequences are present, roughly 31% being singletons, with the ten largest covering 15% to 17%. The sequencing input was blood. The receptor set was obtained from a woman aged 80 or over in good health. Each CDR3 is given with its conserved first and last residue. A D gene is named only where the DNA matches it firmly. Rows give clone size only sometimes, using once, few, many, or a class for an expanded clone.

clone_size	v_call	d_call	j_call	cdr3_aa
few	TRBV5-1	TRBD2	TRBJ2-5	CASSSALAGLDNEQYF
.	TRBV2	.	TRBJ1-1	CASSEGRFSNTEAFF
once	TRBV7-9	.	TRBJ2-4	CASSWTMRDIQYF
few	TRBV30	.	TRBJ1-2	CAWGPTGTPNYGYTF
many	TRBV7-9	.	TRBJ2-5	CASSEDGRQETQYF
.	TRBV4-3	.	TRBJ2-6	CASSQEWSSGANVLTF
few	TRBV7-9	.	TRBJ1-2	CASTGKDSNYGYTF
many	TRBV4-2	TRBD1	TRBJ1-1	CASSQVGTEGEAFF
many	TRBV15	.	TRBJ2-1	CATSRDVRVGEQFF
.	TRBV20-1	.	TRBJ1-6	CSAGQYNSPLHF
.	TRBV19	TRBD2	TRBJ2-1	CASSIKRGATYNEQFF
once	TRBV20-1	.	TRBJ1-1	CSARMIPFF
few	TRBV3-1	.	TRBJ1-1	CASSQDSNPNTEAFF
many	TRBV9	.	TRBJ1-2	CASSQGIGYTF
many	TRBV20-1	TRBD2	TRBJ2-4	CSAMSSGLAGGLAKNIQYF
once	TRBV30	.	TRBJ1-4	CAWSRGRQAGEKLFF
.	TRBV20-1	.	TRBJ1-2	CSAVQGDGYTF
.	TRBV25-1	.	TRBJ1-6	CASSVGGYNSPLHF
many	TRBV20-1	TRBD1	TRBJ2-5	CSAGTGGLQETQYF
few	TRBV19	TRBD1	TRBJ1-1	CASSIDRTGNTEAFF
few	TRBV7-9	.	TRBJ2-7	CASSTRSGYNEQYF
many	TRBV4-3	.	TRBJ2-5	CASSQKISETQYF
.	TRBV9	.	TRBJ2-3	CASSPFLLTDTQYF
.	TRBV5-1	.	TRBJ2-7	CASSHQGSNYEQYF
many	TRBV4-1	.	TRBJ2-5	CASSQGGTQYF
.	TRBV5-1	.	TRBJ1-6	CASSGDGNSPLHF
.	TRBV7-2	.	TRBJ2-3	CASSPSGGGYTDTQYF
many	TRBV6-2/TRBV6-3	.	TRBJ2-7	CASSSRRGRSSYEQYF
many	TRBV12-3/TRBV12-4	.	TRBJ2-7	CASSFHAAEQYF
many	TRBV5-4	TRBD1	TRBJ2-1	CASSLVLQGNEQFF
.	TRBV24-1	.	TRBJ2-1	CATSSDASYNEQFF
.	TRBV29-1	TRBD1	TRBJ1-5	CSATQGARDQPQHF
few	TRBV5-4	.	TRBJ2-5	CASSSGASLLETQYF
.	TRBV29-1	TRBD1	.	CSVVSLGDRGLPEQYF
few	TRBV6-5	.	TRBJ1-4	CASRKQGRSEKLFF
.	TRBV20-1	TRBD1	TRBJ1-5	CSARGLWDRDQPQHF
many	TRBV7-2	.	TRBJ1-5	CASSLRDHSNQPQHF
many	TRBV6-6	.	TRBJ2-6	CASTGANVLTF
few	TRBV28	TRBD1	TRBJ2-2	CASSDRQGWGAGELFF
.	TRBV7-2	.	TRBJ2-5	CASSLDVGYQETQYF
many	TRBV11-2	.	TRBJ2-1	CASSLVRSTVRPEQFF
.	TRBV20-1	TRBD1	.	CSARAQRQGAYEQYF
many	TRBV12-3/TRBV12-4	TRBD2	TRBJ2-3	CASSPTPGLARRDTQYF
.	TRBV7-2	TRBD2	TRBJ2-3	CASSRTSGIASVTQYF
.	TRBV9	.	TRBJ2-7	CASSVGTGAPSYVQYF
.	TRBV15	.	TRBJ1-1	CATSRDPGAGANTEAFF
few	TRBV20-1	.	TRBJ2-3	CSATQGTGTDTQYF
few	TRBV3-1	.	TRBJ1-6	CASSQAGIGSPLHF
.	TRBV5-1	.	TRBJ2-7	CASSSLNSYEQYF
.	TRBV5-4	.	TRBJ1-1	CASSAGATEAFF
few	TRBV20-1	.	TRBJ1-6	CSASRSGEGNSPLHF
few	TRBV6-2/TRBV6-3	TRBD1	TRBJ1-1	CASSYIRTGFLEAFF
many	TRBV15	.	TRBJ2-5	CATSRDPGSSETQYF
many	TRBV4-3	.	TRBJ1-2	CASSQAGPGEYTF